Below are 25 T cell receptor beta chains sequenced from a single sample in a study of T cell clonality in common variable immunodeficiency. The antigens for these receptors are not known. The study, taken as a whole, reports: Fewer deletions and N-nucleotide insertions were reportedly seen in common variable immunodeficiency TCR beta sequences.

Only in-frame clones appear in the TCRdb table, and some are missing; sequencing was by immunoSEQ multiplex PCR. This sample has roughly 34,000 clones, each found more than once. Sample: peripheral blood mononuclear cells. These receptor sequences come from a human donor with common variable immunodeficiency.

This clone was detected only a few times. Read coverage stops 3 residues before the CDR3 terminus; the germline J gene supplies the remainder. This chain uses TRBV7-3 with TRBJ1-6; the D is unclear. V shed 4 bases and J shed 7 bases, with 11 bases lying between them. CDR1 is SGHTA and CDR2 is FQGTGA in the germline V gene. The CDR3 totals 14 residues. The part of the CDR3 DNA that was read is TGTGCCAGCAGCTCTCGGGCGGGAAATTCACCC. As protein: CASSSRAGNSP. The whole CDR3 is CASSSRAGNSPLHF.

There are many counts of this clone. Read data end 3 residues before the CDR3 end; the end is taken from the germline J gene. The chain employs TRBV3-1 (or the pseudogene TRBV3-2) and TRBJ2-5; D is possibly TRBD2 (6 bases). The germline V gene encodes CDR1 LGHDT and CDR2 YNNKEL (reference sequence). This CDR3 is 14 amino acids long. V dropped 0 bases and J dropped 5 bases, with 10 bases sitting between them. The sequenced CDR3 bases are TGTGCCAGCAGCCAAGAACCACGGGGGGAGACC. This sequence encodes CASSQEPRGET. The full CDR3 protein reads CASSQEPRGETQYF.

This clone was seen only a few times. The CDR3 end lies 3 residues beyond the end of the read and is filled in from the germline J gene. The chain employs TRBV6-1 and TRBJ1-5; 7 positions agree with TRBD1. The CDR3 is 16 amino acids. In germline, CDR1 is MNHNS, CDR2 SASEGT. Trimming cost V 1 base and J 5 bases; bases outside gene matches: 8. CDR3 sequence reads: CASSEGGGQYYQPQHF. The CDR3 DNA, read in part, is TGTGCCAGCAGTGAAGGTGGGGGACAGTACTATCAGCCC.

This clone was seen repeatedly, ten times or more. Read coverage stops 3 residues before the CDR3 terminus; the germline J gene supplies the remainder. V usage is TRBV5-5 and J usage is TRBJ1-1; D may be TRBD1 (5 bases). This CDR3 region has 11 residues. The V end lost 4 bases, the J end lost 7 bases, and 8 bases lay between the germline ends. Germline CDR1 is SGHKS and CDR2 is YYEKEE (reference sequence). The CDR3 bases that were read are TGTGCCAGCAGCCACAGGATTGAA. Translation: CASSHRIE. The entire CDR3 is CASSHRIEAFF.

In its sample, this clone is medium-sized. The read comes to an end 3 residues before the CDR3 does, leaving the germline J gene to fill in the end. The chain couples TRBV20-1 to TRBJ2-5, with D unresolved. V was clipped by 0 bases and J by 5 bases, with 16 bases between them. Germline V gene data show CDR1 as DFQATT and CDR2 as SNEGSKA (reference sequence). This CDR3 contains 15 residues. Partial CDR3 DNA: TGCAGTGCTAGAGATCGACCCCTCCTGCGGGAGACC. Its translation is CSARDRPLLRET. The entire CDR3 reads CSARDRPLLRETQYF.

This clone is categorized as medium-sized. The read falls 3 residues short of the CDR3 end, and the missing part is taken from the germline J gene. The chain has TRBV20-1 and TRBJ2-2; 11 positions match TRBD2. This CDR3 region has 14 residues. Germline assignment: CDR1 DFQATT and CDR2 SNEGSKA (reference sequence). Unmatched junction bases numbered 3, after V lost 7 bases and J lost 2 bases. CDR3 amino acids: CSVLAGVNTGELFF. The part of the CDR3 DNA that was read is TGCAGTGTACTAGCGGGAGTCAACACCGGGGAG.

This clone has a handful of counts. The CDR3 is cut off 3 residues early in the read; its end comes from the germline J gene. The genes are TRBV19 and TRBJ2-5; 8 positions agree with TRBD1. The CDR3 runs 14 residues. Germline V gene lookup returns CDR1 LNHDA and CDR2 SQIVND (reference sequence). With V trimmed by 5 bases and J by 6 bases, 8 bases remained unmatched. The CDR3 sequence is CASSDRGGNKTQYF. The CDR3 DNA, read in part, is TGTGCCAGTAGTGACAGGGGAGGCAATAAGACC.

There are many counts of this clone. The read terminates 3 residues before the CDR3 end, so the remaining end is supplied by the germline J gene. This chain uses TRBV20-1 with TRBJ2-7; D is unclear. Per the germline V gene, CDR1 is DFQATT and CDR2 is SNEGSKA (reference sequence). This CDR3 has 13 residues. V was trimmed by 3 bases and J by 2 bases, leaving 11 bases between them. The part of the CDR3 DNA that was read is TGCAGTGCTAGGCACTTAAGGGCCTACGAG. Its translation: CSARHLRAYE. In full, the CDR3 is CSARHLRAYEQYF.

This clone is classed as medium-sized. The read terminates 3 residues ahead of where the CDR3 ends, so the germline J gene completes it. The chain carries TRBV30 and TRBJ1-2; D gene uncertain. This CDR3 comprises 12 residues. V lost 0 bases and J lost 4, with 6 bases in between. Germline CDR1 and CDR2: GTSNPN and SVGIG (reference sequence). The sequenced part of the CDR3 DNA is TGTGCCTGGAGTGTGGCCCTCTATGGC. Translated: CAWSVALYG. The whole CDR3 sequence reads CAWSVALYGYTF.

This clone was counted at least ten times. The sequenced part of the CDR3 DNA is TGTGCCAGCAGCTTGACAGGTGGACGCGGTGAA. Amino acids: CASSLTGGRGE. The whole CDR3 reads CASSLTGGRGEAFF. This sequence joins TRBV7-2 and TRBJ1-1; possible D gene TRBD1, 6 bases. The read terminates 3 residues before the CDR3 end, so the remaining end is supplied by the germline J gene. Deletions cut 3 bases from V and 7 bases from J, with 15 bases between. Germline CDR1 SGHTA, CDR2 FQGNSA. The CDR3 has 14 amino acids.

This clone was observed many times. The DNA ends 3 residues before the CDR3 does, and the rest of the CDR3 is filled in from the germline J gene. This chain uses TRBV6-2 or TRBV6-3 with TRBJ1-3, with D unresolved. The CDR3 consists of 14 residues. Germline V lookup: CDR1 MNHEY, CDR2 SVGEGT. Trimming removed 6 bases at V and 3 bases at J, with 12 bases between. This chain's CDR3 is CASSFFGVGNTIYF. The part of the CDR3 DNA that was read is TGTGCCAGCAGCTTCTTCGGGGTTGGAAACACC.

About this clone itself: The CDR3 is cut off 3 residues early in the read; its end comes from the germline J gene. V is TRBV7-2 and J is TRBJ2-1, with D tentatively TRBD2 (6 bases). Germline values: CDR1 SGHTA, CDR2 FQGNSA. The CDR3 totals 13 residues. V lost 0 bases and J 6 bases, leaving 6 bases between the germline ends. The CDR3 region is CASSLAGLNEQFF. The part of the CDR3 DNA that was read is TGTGCCAGCAGCTTAGCGGGACTCAATGAG.

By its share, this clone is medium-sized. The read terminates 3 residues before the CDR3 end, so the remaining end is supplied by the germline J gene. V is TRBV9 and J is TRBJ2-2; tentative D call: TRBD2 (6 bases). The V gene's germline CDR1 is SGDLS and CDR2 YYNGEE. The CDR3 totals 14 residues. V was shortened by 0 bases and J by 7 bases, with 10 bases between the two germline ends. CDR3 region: CASSVGVSGGELFF. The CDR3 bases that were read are TGTGCCAGCAGCGTAGGAGTTAGCGGCGGGGAG.

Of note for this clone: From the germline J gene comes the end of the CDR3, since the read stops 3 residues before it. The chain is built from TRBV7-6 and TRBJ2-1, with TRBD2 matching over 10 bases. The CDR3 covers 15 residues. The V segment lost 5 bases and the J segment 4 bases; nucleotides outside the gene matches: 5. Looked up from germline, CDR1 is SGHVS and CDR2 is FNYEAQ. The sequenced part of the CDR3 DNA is TGTGCCAGCAGCGCCGGGACTAGCGCTTACAATGAG. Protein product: CASSAGTSAYNE. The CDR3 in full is CASSAGTSAYNEQFF. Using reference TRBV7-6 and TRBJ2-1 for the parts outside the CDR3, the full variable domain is GAGVSQSPRYKVTKRGQDVALRCDPISGHVSLYWYRQALGQGPEFLTYFNYEAQQDKSGLPNDRFSAERPEGSISTLTIQRTEQRDSAMYRCASSAGTSAYNEQFFGPGTRLTVL.

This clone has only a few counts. Partial CDR3 DNA: TGTGCCAGCAGTTCCGGACTAGGTTCCTACGAG. Encoded protein: CASSSGLGSYE. The full CDR3 protein reads CASSSGLGSYEQYF. The chain uses TRBV6-2 or TRBV6-3 and TRBJ2-7, with TRBD2 matching 7 bases. The observed sequence ends 3 residues before the CDR3 terminus, with the missing tail filled in from the germline J gene. Unmatched junction bases numbered 4, after V lost 4 bases and J lost 1 base. The CDR3 is 14 residues long. From germline, CDR1 is MNHEY and CDR2 SVGEGT.

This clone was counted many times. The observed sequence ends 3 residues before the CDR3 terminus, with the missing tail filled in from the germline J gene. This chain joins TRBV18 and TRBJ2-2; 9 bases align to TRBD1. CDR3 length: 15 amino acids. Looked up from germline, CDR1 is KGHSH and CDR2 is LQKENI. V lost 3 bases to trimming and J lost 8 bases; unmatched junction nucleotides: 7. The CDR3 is CASSPGQGSVGELFF. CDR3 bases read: TGTGCCAGCTCACCTGGACAGGGGTCTGTTGGGGAG. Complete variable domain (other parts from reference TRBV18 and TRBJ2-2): NAGVMQNPRHLVRRRGQEARLRCSPMKGHSHVYWYRQLPEEGLKFMVYLQKENIIDESGMPKERFSAEFPKEGPSILRIQQVVRGDSAAYFCASSPGQGSVGELFFGEGSRLTVL.

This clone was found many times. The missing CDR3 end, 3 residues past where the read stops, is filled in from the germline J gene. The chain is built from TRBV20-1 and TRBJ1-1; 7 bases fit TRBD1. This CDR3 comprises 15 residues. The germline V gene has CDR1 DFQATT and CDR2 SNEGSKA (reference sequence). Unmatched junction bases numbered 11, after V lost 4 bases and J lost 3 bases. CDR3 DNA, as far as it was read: TGCAGTGCTAAGGGACAGATTAAAGGTTACACTGAA. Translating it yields CSAKGQIKGYTE. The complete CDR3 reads CSAKGQIKGYTEAFF.

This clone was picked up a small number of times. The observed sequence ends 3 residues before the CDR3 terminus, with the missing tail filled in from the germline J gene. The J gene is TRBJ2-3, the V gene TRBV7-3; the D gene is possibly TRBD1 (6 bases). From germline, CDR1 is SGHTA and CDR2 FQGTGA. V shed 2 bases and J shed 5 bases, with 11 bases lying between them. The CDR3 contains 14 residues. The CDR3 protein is CASSLARGGDTQYF. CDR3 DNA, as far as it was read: TGTGCCAGCAGCTTAGCGCGAGGGGGAGATACG.

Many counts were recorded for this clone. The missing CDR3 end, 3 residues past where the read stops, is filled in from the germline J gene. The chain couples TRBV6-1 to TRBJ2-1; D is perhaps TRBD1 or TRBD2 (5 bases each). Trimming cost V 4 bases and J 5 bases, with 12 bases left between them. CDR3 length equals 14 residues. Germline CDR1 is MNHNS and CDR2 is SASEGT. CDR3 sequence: CASSGGDIHNEQFF. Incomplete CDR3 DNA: TGTGCCAGCAGTGGAGGGGATATCCACAATGAG.

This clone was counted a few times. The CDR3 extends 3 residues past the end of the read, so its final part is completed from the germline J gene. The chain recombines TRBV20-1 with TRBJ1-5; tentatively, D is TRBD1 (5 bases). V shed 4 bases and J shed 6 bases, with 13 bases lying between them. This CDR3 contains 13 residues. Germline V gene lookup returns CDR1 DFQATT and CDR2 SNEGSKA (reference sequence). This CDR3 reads CSANRDSSQPQHF. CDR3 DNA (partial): TGCAGTGCTAACCGGGACTCGAGTCAGCCC.

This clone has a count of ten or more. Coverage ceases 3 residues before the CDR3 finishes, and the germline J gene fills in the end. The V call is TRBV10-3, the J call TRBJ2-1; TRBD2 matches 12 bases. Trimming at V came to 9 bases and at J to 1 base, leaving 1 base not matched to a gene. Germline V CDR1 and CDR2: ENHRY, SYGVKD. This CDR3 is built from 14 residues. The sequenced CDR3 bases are TGTGCCATGGGACTAGCGGGTTCCTACAATGAG. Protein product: CAMGLAGSYNE. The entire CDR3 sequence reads CAMGLAGSYNEQFF.

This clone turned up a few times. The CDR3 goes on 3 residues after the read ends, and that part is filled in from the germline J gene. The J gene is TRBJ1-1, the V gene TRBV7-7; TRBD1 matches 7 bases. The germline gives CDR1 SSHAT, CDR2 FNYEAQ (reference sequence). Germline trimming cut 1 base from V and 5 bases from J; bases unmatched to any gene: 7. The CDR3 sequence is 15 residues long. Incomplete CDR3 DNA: TGTGCCAGCAGCTTAGAAGGGGGCGGAGGTACTGAA. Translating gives CASSLEGGGGTE. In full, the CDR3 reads CASSLEGGGGTEAFF.

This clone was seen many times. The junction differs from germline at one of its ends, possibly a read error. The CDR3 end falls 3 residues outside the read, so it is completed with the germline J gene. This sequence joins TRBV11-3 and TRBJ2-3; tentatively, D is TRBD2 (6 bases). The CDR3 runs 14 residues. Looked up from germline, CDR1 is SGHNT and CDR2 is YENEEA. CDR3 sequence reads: CASSLSTSKDTQYF. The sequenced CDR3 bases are TGTGCCAGCAGCTTAAGCACTAGCAAAGATACG.

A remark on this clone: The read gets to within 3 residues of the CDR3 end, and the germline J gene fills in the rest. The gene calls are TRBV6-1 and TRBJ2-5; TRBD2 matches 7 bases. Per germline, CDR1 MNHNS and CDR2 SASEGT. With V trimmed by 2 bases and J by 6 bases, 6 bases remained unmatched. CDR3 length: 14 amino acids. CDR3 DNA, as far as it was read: TGTGCCAGCAGTGAACAGACTAGCCAGAAGACC. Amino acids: CASSEQTSQKT. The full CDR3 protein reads CASSEQTSQKTQYF.

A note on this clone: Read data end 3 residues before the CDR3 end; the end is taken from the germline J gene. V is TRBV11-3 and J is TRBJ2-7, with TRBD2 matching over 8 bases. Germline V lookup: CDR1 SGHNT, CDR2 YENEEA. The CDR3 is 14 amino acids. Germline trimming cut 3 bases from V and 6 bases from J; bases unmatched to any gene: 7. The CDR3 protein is CASSFGTRVIEQYF. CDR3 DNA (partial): TGTGCCAGCAGCTTCGGGACTAGGGTAATCGAG.